This T cell receptor (beta chain) was retrieved from a study of CD8 T cells in Susac syndrome. Trimming removed 8 bases at V and 4 bases at J, with 35 bases between. The CDR3 has 20 amino acids. Germline V gene data show CDR1 as LNHDA and CDR2 as SQIVND (reference sequence). Sequencing of TCR beta was carried out in blood CD8+ and CD4+ T cells. The authors reverse transcribed 0.5 to 1 ug RNA with random hexamers. Multiplex immunoSEQ PCR targeted 54 Vbeta and 13 Jbeta TCR beta segments. TCRdb used MiXCR to reprocess the immunoSEQ multiplex PCR reads, holding one entry per CDR3 protein. Among 250,000 to 350,000 distinct CDR3 sequences listed, about 90% were seen once.

The V gene is TRBV19, the J gene TRBJ1-1, with D maybe TRBD1 (6 bases). The receptor comes from a human donor with multiple sclerosis. Input material: CD4+ T cells from PBMCs. CDR3 sequence (DNA): TGTGCCAGTCAAAGAGGCGACCGAGGGGGACCCTTGATCGGGGGCACTGAAGCTTTCTTT. Translation: CASQRGDRGGPLIGGTEAFF.